The clone carrying this T cell receptor beta chain showed up just once. Its target is unknown. The CDR3 is made up of 14 amino acids. Germline lookup yields CDR1 SGHRS and CDR2 YFSETQ. V shed 3 bases and J shed 1 base, with 7 bases lying between them. This sample was taken from a study of T cell responses to AZD1222 COVID-19 vaccine. Findings of the study overall: Seropositive AZD1222 recipients at baseline numbered only six or seven. The study found Spike-specific TCR breadth and depth rose after two AZD1222 doses. Donors in the cohort were predominantly white British and more often female, and clonal diversity was possibly underestimated. Epitopes outside B.1.351 and B.1.1.7 mutated regions reportedly drew nearly half of spike TCRs.

Generated by immunoSEQ multiplex PCR, the TCRdb table keeps only in-frame clones and is missing some. This table holds fewer than 200,000 clones, 80% to 90% found once. The TCR originated in an adult who received the AZD1222 COVID-19 vaccine. This sequence joins TRBV5-1 and TRBJ2-2; D is perhaps TRBD1 (5 bases). The sequenced sample was peripheral blood, obtained 28 days after the second AZD1222 dose. This CDR3 is CASSYGQNTGELFF. The DNA of the CDR3 is TGCGCCAGCAGCTATGGACAGAACACCGGGGAGCTGTTTTTT.